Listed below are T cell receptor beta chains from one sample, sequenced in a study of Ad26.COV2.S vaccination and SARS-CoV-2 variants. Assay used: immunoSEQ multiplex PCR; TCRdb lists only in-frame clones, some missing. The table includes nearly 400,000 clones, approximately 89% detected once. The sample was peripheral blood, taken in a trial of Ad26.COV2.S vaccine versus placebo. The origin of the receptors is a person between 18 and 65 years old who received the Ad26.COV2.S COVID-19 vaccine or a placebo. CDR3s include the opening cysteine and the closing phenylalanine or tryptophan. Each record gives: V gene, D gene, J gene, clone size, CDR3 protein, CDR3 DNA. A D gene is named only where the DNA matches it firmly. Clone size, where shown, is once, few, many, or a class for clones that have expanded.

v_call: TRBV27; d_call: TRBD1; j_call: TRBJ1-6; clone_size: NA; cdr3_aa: CASSLGTGVGSPLHF; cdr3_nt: TGTGCCAGCAGTTTGGGGACAGGGGTTGGTTCACCCCTCCACTTT
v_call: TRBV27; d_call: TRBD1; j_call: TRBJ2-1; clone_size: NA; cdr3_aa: CASSHSSWTGIWNEQFF; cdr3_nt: TGTGCCAGCAGTCACTCCTCGTGGACAGGAATTTGGAATGAGCAGTTCTTC
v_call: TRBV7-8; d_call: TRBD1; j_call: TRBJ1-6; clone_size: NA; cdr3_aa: CASSRDSNSPLHF; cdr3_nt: TGTGCCAGCAGCCGGGACAGCAATTCACCCCTCCACTTT
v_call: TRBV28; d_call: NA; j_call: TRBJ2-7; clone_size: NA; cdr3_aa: CASFGGETYEQYF; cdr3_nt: TGTGCCAGTTTTGGCGGCGAGACCTACGAGCAGTACTTC
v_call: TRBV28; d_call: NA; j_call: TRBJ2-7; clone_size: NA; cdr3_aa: CASSSDRSYEQYF; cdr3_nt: TGTGCCAGCAGCTCCGACAGATCCTACGAGCAGTACTTC
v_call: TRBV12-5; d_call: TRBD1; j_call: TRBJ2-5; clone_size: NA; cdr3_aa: CASGLGQLQETQYF; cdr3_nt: TGTGCTAGTGGCCTGGGACAGCTACAAGAGACCCAGTACTTC
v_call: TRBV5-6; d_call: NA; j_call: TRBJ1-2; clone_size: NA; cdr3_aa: CASSPLGGNGYTF; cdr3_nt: TGTGCCAGCAGCCCGCTCGGGGGGAATGGCTACACCTTC
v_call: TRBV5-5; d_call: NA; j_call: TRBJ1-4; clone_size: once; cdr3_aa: CASSYGAGVVEKLFF; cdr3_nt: TGTGCCAGCAGCTACGGGGCGGGAGTCGTTGAAAAACTGTTTTTT
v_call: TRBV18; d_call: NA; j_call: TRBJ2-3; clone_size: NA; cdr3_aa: CASSRRQGTDTQYF; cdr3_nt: TGTGCCAGCTCGCGAAGACAGGGCACAGATACGCAGTATTTT
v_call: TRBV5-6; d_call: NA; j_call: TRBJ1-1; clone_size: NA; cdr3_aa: CASSLDQGGTEAFF; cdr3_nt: TGTGCCAGCAGCTTGGACCAGGGAGGGACTGAAGCTTTCTTT
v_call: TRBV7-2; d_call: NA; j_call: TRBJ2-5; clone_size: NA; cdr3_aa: CASSRDATQETQYF; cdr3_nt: TGTGCCAGCAGCAGGGACGCCACCCAAGAGACCCAGTACTTC
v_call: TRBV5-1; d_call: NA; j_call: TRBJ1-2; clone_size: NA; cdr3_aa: CASGVILGGVGYGYTF; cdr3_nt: TGCGCCAGCGGTGTAATCCTGGGGGGAGTAGGCTATGGCTACACCTTC
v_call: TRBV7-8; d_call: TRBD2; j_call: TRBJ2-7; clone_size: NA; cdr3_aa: CASSLEGGSGRYAYEQYF; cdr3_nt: TGTGCCAGCAGCTTAGAGGGGGGTAGCGGGAGGTATGCCTACGAGCAGTACTTC
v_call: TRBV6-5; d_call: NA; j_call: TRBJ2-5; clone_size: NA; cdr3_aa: CASSYSGVEETQYF; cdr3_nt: TGTGCCAGCAGTTACTCGGGAGTGGAAGAGACCCAGTACTTC
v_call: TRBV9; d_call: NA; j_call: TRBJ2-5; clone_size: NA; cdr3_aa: CASSLHVDQETQYF; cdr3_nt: TGTGCCAGCAGCCTCCACGTAGACCAAGAGACCCAGTACTTC
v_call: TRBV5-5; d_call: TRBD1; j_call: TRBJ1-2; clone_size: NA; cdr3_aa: CASSLGIGQANYGYTF; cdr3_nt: TGTGCCAGCAGCTTGGGGATTGGACAGGCGAACTATGGCTACACCTTC
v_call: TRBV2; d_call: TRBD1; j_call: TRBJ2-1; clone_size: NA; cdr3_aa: CASSARTGRYEQFF; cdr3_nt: TGTGCCAGCAGTGCCCGGACAGGGCGGTATGAGCAGTTCTTC
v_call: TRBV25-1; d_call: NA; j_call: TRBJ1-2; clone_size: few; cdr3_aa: CASPGGRWGYTF; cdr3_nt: TGTGCCAGCCCCGGGGGGCGGTGGGGCTACACCTTC
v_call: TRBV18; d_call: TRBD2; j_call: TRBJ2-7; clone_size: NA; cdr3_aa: CASSKGGLSYEQYF; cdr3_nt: TGTGCCAGCTCTAAGGGAGGGCTCTCCTACGAGCAGTACTTC
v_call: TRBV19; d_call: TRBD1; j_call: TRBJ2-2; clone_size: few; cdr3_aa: CASSIIGQGNTGELFF; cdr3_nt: TGTGCCAGTAGTATAATAGGACAGGGCAACACCGGGGAGCTGTTTTTT
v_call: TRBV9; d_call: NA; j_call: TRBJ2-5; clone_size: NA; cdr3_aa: CASSVASRETQYF; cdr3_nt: TGTGCCAGCAGCGTAGCCTCCCGGGAGACCCAGTACTTC
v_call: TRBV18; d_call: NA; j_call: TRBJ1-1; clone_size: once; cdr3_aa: CASSSSQSGTEAFF; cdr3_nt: TGTGCCAGCTCATCCTCGCAGTCGGGCACTGAAGCTTTCTTT
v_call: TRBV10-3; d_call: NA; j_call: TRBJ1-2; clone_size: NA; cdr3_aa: CAISDPGHYYGYTF; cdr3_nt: TGTGCCATCAGTGACCCTGGCCACTACTATGGCTACACCTTC
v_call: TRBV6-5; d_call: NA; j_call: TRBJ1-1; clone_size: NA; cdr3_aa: CASRKTGNTEAFF; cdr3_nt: TGTGCCAGCAGGAAGACAGGGAACACTGAAGCTTTCTTT
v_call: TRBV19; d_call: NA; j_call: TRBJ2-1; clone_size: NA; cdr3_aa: CASSEGSAEQFF; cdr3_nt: TGTGCCAGTAGCGAGGGGTCGGCGGAGCAGTTCTTC
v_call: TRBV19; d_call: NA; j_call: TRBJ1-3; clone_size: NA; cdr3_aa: CASSIFGTTIGDTIYF; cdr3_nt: TGTGCCAGTAGTATATTTGGCACGACGATCGGGGACACCATATATTTT
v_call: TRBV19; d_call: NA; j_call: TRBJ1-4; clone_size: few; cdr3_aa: CASSIPFREANEKLFF; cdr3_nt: TGTGCCAGTAGTATCCCCTTCAGGGAGGCTAATGAAAAACTGTTTTTT
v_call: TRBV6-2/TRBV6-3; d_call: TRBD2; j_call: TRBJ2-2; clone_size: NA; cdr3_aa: CASSRIAGANTGELFF; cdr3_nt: TGTGCCAGCAGCCGTATAGCGGGGGCGAACACCGGGGAGCTGTTTTTT
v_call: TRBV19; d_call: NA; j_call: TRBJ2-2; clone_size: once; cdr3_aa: CASSMAGELFF; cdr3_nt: TGTGCCAGTAGTATGGCTGGGGAGCTGTTTTTT
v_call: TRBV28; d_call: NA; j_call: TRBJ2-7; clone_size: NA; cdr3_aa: CASSFPLGNSYEQYF; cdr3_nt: TGTGCCAGCAGTTTCCCTCTCGGGAACTCCTACGAGCAGTACTTC
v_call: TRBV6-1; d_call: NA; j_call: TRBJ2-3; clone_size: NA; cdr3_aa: CASSESGEADTQYF; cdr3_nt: TGTGCCAGCAGTGAATCGGGAGAAGCAGATACGCAGTATTTT